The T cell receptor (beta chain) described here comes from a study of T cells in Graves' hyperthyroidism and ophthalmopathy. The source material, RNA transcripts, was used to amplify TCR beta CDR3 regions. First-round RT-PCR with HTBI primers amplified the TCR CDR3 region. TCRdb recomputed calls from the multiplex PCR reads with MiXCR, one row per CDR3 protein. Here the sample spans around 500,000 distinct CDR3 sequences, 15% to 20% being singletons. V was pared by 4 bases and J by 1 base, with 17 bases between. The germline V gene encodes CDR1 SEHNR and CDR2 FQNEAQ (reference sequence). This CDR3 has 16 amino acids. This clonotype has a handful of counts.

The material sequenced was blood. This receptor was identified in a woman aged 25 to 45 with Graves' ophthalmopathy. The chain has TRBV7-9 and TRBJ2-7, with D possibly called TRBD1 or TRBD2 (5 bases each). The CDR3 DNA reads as TGTGCCAGCAGCTCCCAGGGTCGAGGGCTATCCTACGAGCAGTACTTC. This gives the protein CASSSQGRGLSYEQYF. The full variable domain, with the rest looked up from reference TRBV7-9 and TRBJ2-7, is DTGVSQNPRHKITKRGQNVTFRCDPISEHNRLYWYRQTLGQGPEFLTYFQNEAQLEKSRLLSDRFSAERPKGSFSTLEIQRTEQGDSAMYLCASSSQGRGLSYEQYFGPGTRLTVT.